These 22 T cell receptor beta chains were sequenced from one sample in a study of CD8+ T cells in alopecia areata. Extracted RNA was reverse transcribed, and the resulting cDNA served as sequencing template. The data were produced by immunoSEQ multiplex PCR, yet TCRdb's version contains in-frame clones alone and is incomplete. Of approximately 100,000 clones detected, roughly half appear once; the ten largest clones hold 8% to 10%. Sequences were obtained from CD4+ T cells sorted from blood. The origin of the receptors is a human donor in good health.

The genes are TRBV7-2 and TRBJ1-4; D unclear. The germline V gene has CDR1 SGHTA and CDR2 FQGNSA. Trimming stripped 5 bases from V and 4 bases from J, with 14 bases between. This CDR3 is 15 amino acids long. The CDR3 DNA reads TGTGCCAGCAGCCCCGACCGACGGGGTAATGAAAAACTGTTTTTT. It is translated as CASSPDRRGNEKLFF.

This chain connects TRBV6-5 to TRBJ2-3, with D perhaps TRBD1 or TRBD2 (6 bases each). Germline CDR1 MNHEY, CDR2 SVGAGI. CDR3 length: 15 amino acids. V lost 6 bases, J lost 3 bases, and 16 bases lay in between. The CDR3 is CASSPKGGLTDTQYF. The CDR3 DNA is TGTGCCAGCAGCCCCAAGGGGGGCTTGACAGATACGCAGTATTTT.

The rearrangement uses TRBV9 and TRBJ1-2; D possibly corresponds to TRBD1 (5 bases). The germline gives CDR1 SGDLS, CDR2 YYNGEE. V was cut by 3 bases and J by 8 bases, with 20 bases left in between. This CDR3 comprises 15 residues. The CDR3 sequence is CASSARSGRKVGYTF. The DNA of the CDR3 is TGTGCCAGCAGCGCCCGATCGGGACGGAAGGTGGGCTACACCTTC.

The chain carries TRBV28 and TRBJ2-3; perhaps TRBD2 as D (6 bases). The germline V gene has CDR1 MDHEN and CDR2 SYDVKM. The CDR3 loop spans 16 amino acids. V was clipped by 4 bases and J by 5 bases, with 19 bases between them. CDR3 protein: CASSSFNRENRDTQYF. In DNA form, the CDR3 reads TGTGCCAGCAGTTCATTTAACCGGGAGAACCGAGATACGCAGTATTTT.

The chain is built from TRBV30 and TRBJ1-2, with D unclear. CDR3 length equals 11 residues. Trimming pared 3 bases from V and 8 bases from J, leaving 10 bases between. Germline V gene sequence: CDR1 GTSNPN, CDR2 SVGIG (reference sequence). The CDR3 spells CAWSEAAGYTF. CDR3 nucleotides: TGTGCCTGGAGCGAAGCAGCCGGCTACACCTTC.

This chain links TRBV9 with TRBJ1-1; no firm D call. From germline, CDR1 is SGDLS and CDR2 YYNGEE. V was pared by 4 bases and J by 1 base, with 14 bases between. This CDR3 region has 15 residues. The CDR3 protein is CASSLSVSQNTEAFF. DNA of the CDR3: TGTGCCAGCAGCCTTTCGGTCTCCCAGAACACTGAAGCTTTCTTT.

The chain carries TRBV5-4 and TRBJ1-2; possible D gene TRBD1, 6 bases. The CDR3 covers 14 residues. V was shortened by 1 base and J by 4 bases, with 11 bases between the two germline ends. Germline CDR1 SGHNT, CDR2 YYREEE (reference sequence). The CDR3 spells CASSLRDRSYGYTF. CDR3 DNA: TGTGCCAGCAGCTTGCGTGACAGGAGCTATGGCTACACCTTC.

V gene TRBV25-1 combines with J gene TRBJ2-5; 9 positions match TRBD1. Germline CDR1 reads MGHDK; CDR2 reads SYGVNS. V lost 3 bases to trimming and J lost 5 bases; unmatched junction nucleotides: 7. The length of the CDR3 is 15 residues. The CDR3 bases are TGTGCCAGCAGTGACGAACAGGGGGCCGGCGAGACCCAGTACTTC. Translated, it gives CASSDEQGAGETQYF. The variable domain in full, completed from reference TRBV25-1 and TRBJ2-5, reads EADIYQTPRYLVIGTGKKITLECSQTMGHDKMYWYQQDPGMELHLIHYSYGVNSTEKGDLSSESTVSRIRTEHFPLTLESARPSHTSQYLCASSDEQGAGETQYFGPGTRLLVL.

The CDR3 DNA is TGCGCCAGCAGTGAGTTCCCGAATCAAGAGACCCAGTACTTC. It translates to CASSEFPNQETQYF. The chain has TRBV10-2 and TRBJ2-5, with unresolved D. Trimming took off 1 base at V and 2 bases at J, with 8 bases between the two ends. The CDR3 is 14 residues long. Germline CDR1 and CDR2: WSHSY and SAAADI.

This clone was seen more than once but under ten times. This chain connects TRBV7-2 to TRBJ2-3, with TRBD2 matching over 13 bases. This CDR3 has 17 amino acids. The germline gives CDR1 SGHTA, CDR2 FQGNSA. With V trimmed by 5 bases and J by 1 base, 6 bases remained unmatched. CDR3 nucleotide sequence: TGTGCCAGCAGCCGGGGGACTAGCGGGGACCGCACAGATACGCAGTATTTT. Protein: CASSRGTSGDRTDTQYF. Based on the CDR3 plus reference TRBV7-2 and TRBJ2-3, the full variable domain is GAGVSQSPSNKVTEKGKDVELRCDPISGHTALYWYRQSLGQGLEFLIYFQGNSAPDKSGLPSDRFSAERTGGSVSTLTIQRTQQEDSAVYLCASSRGTSGDRTDTQYFGPGTRLTVL.

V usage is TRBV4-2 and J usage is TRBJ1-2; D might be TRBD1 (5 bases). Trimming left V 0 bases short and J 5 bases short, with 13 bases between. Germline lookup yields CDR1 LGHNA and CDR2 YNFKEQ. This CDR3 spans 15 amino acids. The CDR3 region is CASSQDDSSRYGYTF. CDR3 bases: TGTGCCAGCAGCCAAGATGACAGCTCTAGATATGGCTACACCTTC.

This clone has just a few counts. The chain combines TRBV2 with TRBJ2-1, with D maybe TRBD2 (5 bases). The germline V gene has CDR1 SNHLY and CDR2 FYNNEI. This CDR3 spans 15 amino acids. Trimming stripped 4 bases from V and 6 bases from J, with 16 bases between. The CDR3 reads CASSARLATSNEQFF. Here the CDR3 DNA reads TGTGCCAGCAGTGCACGGCTAGCAACCTCCAATGAGCAGTTCTTC.

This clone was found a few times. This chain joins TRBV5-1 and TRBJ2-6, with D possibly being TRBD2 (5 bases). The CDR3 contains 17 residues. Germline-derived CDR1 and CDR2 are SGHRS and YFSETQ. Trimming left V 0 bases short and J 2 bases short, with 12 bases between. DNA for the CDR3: TGCGCCAGCAGCTTGGTCGGGATTCCCCCTGGGGCCAACGTCCTGACTTTC. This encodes CASSLVGIPPGANVLTF.

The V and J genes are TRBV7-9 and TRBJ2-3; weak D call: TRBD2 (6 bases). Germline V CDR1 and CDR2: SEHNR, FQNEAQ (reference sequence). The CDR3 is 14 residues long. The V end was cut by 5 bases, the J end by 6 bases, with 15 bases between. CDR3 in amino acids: CASSPRDFEDTQYF. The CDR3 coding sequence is TGTGCCAGCAGCCCCCGGGACTTCGAGGATACGCAGTATTTT.

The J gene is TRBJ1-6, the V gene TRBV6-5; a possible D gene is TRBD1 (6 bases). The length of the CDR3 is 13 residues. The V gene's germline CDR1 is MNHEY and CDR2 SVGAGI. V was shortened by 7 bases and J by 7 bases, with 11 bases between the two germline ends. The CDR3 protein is CASTDRWNSPLHF. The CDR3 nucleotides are TGTGCCAGCACCGACAGGTGGAATTCACCCCTCCACTTT.

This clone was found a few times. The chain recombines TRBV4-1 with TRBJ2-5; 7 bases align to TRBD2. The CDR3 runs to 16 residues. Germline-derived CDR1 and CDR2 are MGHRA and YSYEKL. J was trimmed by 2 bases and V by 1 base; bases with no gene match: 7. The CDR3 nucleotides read TGCGCCAGCAGCCAAGGGAGCGGGACTATTCAAGAGACCCAGTACTTC. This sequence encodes CASSQGSGTIQETQYF.

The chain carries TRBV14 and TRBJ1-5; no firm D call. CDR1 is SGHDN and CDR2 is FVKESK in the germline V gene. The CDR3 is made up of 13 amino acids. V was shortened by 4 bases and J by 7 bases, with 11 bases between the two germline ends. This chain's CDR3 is CASSRTVGQPQHF. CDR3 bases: TGTGCCAGCAGCCGAACTGTCGGGCAGCCCCAGCATTTT.

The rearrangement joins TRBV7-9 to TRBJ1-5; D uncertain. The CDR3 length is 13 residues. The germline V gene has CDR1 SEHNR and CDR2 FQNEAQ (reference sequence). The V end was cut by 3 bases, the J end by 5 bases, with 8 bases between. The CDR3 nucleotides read TGTGCCAGCAGCTTCTCCGCGTATCAGCCCCAGCATTTT. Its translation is CASSFSAYQPQHF.

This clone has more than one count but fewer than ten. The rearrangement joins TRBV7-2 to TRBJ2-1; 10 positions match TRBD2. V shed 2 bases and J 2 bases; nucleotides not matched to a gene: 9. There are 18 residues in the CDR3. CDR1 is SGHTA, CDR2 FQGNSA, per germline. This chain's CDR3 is CASSLLSLAGAAYNEQFF. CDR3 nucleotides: TGTGCCAGCAGCTTACTTTCCCTAGCGGGGGCTGCCTACAATGAGCAGTTCTTC.

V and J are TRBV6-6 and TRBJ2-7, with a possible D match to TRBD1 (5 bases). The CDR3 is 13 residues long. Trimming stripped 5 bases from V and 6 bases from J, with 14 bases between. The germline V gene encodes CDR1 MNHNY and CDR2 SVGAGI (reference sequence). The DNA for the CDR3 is TGTGCCAGCAGTCCGAATGGGGCAGGCGAGCAGTACTTC. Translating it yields CASSPNGAGEQYF.

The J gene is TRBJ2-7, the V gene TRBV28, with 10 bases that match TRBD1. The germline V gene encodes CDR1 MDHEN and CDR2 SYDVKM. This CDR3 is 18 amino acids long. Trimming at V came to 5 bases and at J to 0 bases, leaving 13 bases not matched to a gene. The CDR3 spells CASSPTHGGTGASYEQYF. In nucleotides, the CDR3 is TGTGCCAGCAGTCCTACTCACGGCGGGACAGGGGCCTCCTACGAGCAGTACTTC.

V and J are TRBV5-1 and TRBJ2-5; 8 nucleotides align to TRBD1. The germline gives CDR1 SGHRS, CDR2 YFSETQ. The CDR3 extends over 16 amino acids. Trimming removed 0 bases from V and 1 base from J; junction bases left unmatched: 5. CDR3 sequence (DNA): TGCGCCAGCAGCTTGGTTAGTGGGACAGGCCAAGAGACCCAGTACTTC. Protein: CASSLVSGTGQETQYF.